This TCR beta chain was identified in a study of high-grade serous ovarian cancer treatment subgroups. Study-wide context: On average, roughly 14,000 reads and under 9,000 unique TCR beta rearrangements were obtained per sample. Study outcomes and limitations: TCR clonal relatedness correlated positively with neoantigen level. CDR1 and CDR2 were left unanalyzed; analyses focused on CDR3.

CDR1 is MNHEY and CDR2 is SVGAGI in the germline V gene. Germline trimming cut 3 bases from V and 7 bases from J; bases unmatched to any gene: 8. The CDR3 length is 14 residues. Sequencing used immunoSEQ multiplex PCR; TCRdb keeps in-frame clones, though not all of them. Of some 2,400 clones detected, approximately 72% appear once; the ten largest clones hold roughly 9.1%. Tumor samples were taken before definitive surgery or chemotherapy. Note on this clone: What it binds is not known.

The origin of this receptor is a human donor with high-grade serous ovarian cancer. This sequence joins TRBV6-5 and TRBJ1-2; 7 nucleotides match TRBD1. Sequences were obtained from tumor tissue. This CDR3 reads CASSYQGGQGGYTF. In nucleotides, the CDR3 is TGTGCCAGCAGTTATCAGGGGGGTCAAGGTGGCTACACCTTC.